These 15 T cell receptor beta chains were all obtained from the same sample, sequenced in a study of vaccination and CD4 T cells after COVID-19. Their specific antigens are unknown. Cultured CD4+ T cell DNA was sequenced using the Oncomine TCR Beta short-read assay. MiXCR, applied by TCRdb to the PCR reads, yields one record per CDR3 protein. The data show tens of thousands of distinct CDR3 sequences, with less than 70% seen just once and 6.5% to 10% held by the top ten. Treatment denoted: approximately 10-day PBMC culture with coronavirus spike peptide pools or control peptides (ViraFEST assay). The material sequenced was CD4+ T cells from blood, cultured in vitro. These receptors all come from a human donor who had recovered from COVID-19.

The genes are TRBV27 and TRBJ1-5, with 9 bases matching TRBD1. The CDR3 contains 15 residues. After removal of 8 bases from V and 6 bases from J, the junction contained 11 bases not matched to a gene. Per germline, CDR1 MNHEY and CDR2 SMNVEV (reference sequence). CDR3 bases: TGTGCCAGCGCTAGGGGACAGGGCCAAGGTCAGCCCCAGCATTTT. Protein sequence: CASARGQGQGQPQHF.

J is TRBJ2-1 and V is TRBV28; weak D call: TRBD1 (5 bases). Trimming removed 3 bases from V and 11 bases from J, with 11 bases in between. The germline CDR1 and CDR2 sequences are MDHEN and SYDVKM. This CDR3 is 12 amino acids long. The DNA of the CDR3 is TGTGCCAGCAGTTTGACAGATTACCAGCAGTTCTTC. Translated, it gives CASSLTDYQQFF. Filled out from reference TRBV28 and TRBJ2-1, the complete variable domain reads DVKVTQSSRYLVKRTGEKVFLECVQDMDHENMFWYRQDPGLGLRLIYFSYDVKMKEKGDIPEGYSVSREKKERFSLILESASTNQTSMYLCASSLTDYQQFFGPGTRLTVL.

This clonotype was counted between two and nine times. This chain links TRBV20-1 with TRBJ1-2; 9 bases line up with TRBD1. The germline V gene encodes CDR1 DFQATT and CDR2 SNEGSKA (reference sequence). With 4 bases clipped from V and 4 bases from J, the junction kept 7 bases outside the gene matches. The CDR3 runs 14 residues. The chain's CDR3 is CSATNRGRGYGYTF. The DNA of the CDR3 is TGCAGTGCTACCAACAGGGGGCGCGGCTATGGCTACACCTTC.

This clonotype was detected only a few times. The chain uses TRBV20-1 and TRBJ2-3, with D perhaps given as TRBD1 or TRBD2 (6 bases each). The germline gives CDR1 DFQATT, CDR2 SNEGSKA (reference sequence). The CDR3 totals 14 residues. Between the trimmed V and J ends, which lost 3 bases and 4 bases, there was a span of 14 bases. The CDR3 DNA reads TGCAGTGCTAGGATCCCGGGGGCCGCAGATACGCAGTATTTT. Its translation: CSARIPGAADTQYF.

The J gene is TRBJ1-2, the V gene TRBV25-1; TRBD1 is a possible D gene (6 bases). CDR1 and CDR2 (germline): MGHDK, SYGVNS. The CDR3 runs to 13 residues. The V end was cut by 3 bases, the J end by 8 bases, with 13 bases between. CDR3: CASSDLGAGGYTF. The DNA for the CDR3 is TGTGCCAGCAGTGATCTGGGGGCGGGAGGCTACACCTTC.

This clonotype was picked up a small number of times. CDR3 sequence (DNA): TGTGCCAGCAGCTCAGAGGACAGGACAGCTGAAGCTTTCTTT. Translating gives CASSSEDRTAEAFF. The chain recombines TRBV7-9 with TRBJ1-1, with 7 bases matching TRBD1. The CDR3 is made up of 14 amino acids. Germline V gene data show CDR1 as SEHNR and CDR2 as FQNEAQ (reference sequence). After removal of 4 bases from V and 6 bases from J, the junction contained 8 bases not matched to a gene.

This clonotype appeared once. V usage is TRBV11-3 and J usage is TRBJ1-1, with D uncertain. The CDR3 is made up of 13 amino acids. The germline V gene encodes CDR1 SGHNT and CDR2 YENEEA. V was shortened by 8 bases and J by 3 bases, with 13 bases between the two germline ends. The CDR3 sequence is CASGLESYTEAFF. The DNA of the CDR3 is TGTGCCAGCGGGCTCGAGTCCTACACTGAAGCTTTCTTT.

CDR3 residues: CASSGAGSHYSNQPQHF. CDR3 nucleotides: TGTGCCAGCAGTGGGGCGGGTTCCCACTATAGCAATCAGCCCCAGCATTTT. The gene calls are TRBV6-1 and TRBJ1-5; D not resolved. Germline V lookup: CDR1 MNHNS, CDR2 SASEGT. Trimming left V 4 bases short and J 0 bases short, with 16 bases between. CDR3 size: 17 residues.

In DNA, the CDR3 is TGCAGTGTCAGGAGGGGACAGGGGGGTTACCAGACCCAGTACTTC. Translated, it gives CSVRRGQGGYQTQYF. This sequence joins TRBV20-1 and TRBJ2-5, with TRBD1 matching over 11 bases. This CDR3 contains 15 residues. With V trimmed by 7 bases and J by 6 bases, 13 bases remained unmatched. CDR1 and CDR2 (germline): DFQATT, SNEGSKA (reference sequence).

This clonotype was counted between two and nine times. This chain joins TRBV6-1 and TRBJ2-7; D ambiguous. The CDR3 runs 14 residues. Germline-derived CDR1 and CDR2 are MNHNS and SASEGT. V shed 6 bases and J shed 7 bases, with 19 bases lying between them. CDR3 sequence (DNA): TGTGCCAGCAGAGCCGACGCTCCCCCTAGGGAGCAGTACTTC. It is translated as CASRADAPPREQYF.

The chain combines TRBV30 with TRBJ1-5; no reliable D call. This CDR3 contains 13 residues. Per the germline V gene, CDR1 is GTSNPN and CDR2 is SVGIG (reference sequence). With 0 bases removed from V and 4 bases from J, the gap between germline ends came to 7 bases. CDR3 DNA sequence: TGTGCCTGGAGTGTACTAGTTAATCAGCCCCAGCATTTT. Translation: CAWSVLVNQPQHF.

The chain joins TRBV28 to TRBJ1-1; TRBD1 matches at 7 bases. This CDR3 comprises 15 residues. Germline CDR1 and CDR2: MDHEN and SYDVKM. Losses at the gene ends were 5 bases for V and 5 bases for J; bases not matched to a gene: 11. The CDR3 region is CASSLPLQGLTEAFF. Written as DNA, the CDR3 is TGTGCCAGCAGTCTACCACTACAGGGGCTGACTGAAGCTTTCTTT.

This sequence joins TRBV6-1 and TRBJ2-4; weak D call: TRBD2 (5 bases). Germline V gives CDR1 MNHNS, CDR2 SASEGT. CDR3 length: 14 amino acids. V was shortened by 3 bases and J by 9 bases, with 15 bases between the two germline ends. CDR3 bases: TGTGCCAGCAGTGATCTACTCAGCGGAAGCATTCAGTACTTC. It codes for CASSDLLSGSIQYF.

V is TRBV7-2 and J is TRBJ1-5; 10 bases fit TRBD1. The CDR3 spans 17 residues. With 1 base clipped from V and 5 bases from J, the junction kept 8 bases outside the gene matches. Germline V gives CDR1 SGHTA, CDR2 FQGNSA. CDR3 residues: CASSLGDRGWGHQPQHF. The CDR3, as DNA: TGTGCCAGCAGCTTAGGGGACAGGGGATGGGGACATCAGCCCCAGCATTTT.

As for this clonotype: A junction boundary mismatches the germline segment, possibly from a read error. The chain couples TRBV7-2 to TRBJ2-5; 9 bases fit TRBD2. Germline CDR1 is SGHTA and CDR2 is FQGNSA. The CDR3 totals 13 residues. CDR3 loop: CASSGTSKETQYF. DNA of the CDR3: TGCGCCAGCAGCGGGACTAGCAAAGAGACCCAGTACTTC.